These 25 T cell receptor beta chains came from one sample sequenced in a study of cytomegalovirus exposure and HLA in healthy donors. 60 Vbeta and 13 Jbeta primers were used in PCR. Clones were sequenced by immunoSEQ multiplex PCR, and TCRdb holds only the in-frame ones, with some missing. The table lists 130,000 or so clones, with about 2.2% in the top ten. Sequences were obtained from PBMCs. These receptors came from a woman in her late teens or twenties in good health and CMV-seronegative.

The V gene is TRBV6-5, the J gene TRBJ2-1; the match to TRBD2 covers 11 bases. CDR1 is MNHEY, CDR2 SVGAGI, per germline. Trimming took 6 bases from V and 3 from J; bases not matched to a gene: 4. This CDR3 has 15 residues. CDR3 protein: CASSNLAGGYNEQFF. The CDR3 DNA reads TGTGCCAGCAGCAACCTAGCGGGGGGCTACAATGAGCAGTTCTTC.

This chain links TRBV7-2 with TRBJ2-3; 16 bases are shared with TRBD2. The CDR3 sequence is 20 residues long. Germline V gene sequence: CDR1 SGHTA, CDR2 FQGNSA. Trimming cost V 0 bases and J 5 bases; bases outside gene matches: 11. The CDR3 loop reads CASSLAIGTSGRAREDTQYF. CDR3 bases: TGTGCCAGCAGCTTAGCAATCGGGACTAGCGGGAGGGCCCGGGAAGATACGCAGTATTTT.

CDR3 sequence reads: CASSLFTGYSTDTQYF. CDR3 nucleotides: TGTGCCAGCAGTTTATTTACAGGTTACAGCACAGATACGCAGTATTTT. V is TRBV28 and J is TRBJ2-3; D perhaps matches TRBD1 (5 bases). The CDR3 extends over 16 amino acids. Germline V gene sequence: CDR1 MDHEN, CDR2 SYDVKM. Trimming stripped 1 base from V and 0 bases from J, with 11 bases between.

The rearrangement joins TRBV18 to TRBJ1-1; D is undetermined. CDR1 is KGHSH and CDR2 is LQKENI in the germline V gene. The CDR3 is made up of 13 amino acids. V lost 3 bases and J lost 3, with 8 bases in between. The CDR3 reads CASSPIGDTEAFF. The CDR3, as DNA: TGTGCCAGCTCACCGATAGGAGACACTGAAGCTTTCTTT. Based on the CDR3 plus reference TRBV18 and TRBJ1-1, the full variable domain is NAGVMQNPRHLVRRRGQEARLRCSPMKGHSHVYWYRQLPEEGLKFMVYLQKENIIDESGMPKERFSAEFPKEGPSILRIQQVVRGDSAAYFCASSPIGDTEAFFGQGTRLTVV.

The V call is TRBV27, the J call TRBJ2-3, with 9 bases that match TRBD2. V was clipped by 2 bases and J by 1 base; unmatched bases: 1. Germline assignment: CDR1 MNHEY and CDR2 SMNVEV (reference sequence). The CDR3 is 15 amino acids. In nucleotides, the CDR3 is TGTGCCAGCAGTTTAGAGCGGGAGGGCACAGATACGCAGTATTTT. It is translated as CASSLEREGTDTQYF.

The rearrangement joins TRBV14 to TRBJ1-1, with D possibly TRBD1 on 6 matching bases. V was pared by 2 bases and J by 4 bases, with 11 bases between. This CDR3 spans 14 amino acids. Germline loops: CDR1 SGHDN, CDR2 FVKESK. The chain's CDR3 is CASSQRDIFTEAFF. The CDR3 DNA is TGTGCCAGCAGCCAACGGGACATTTTCACTGAAGCTTTCTTT.

The chain couples TRBV2 to TRBJ2-1; D is unclear. The length of the CDR3 is 14 residues. The germline CDR1 and CDR2 sequences are SNHLY and FYNNEI. The ends were cut back, 8 bases at V and 2 bases at J, with 13 bases in the middle. This CDR3 reads CASQIPLPYNEQFF. CDR3 coding DNA: TGTGCCAGCCAAATCCCACTACCCTACAATGAGCAGTTCTTC.

The CDR3 here is CASSVSGYYEQYV. The CDR3 nucleotides are TGTGCCAGCAGCGTATCGGGATACTACGAGCAGTACGTC. V is TRBV11-3 and J is TRBJ2-7, with D tentatively TRBD2 (5 bases). V was pared by 5 bases and J by 3 bases, with 11 bases between. This CDR3 is 13 amino acids long. Germline assignment: CDR1 SGHNT and CDR2 YENEEA.

The V call is TRBV2, the J call TRBJ1-5, with D possibly TRBD1 on 5 matching bases. CDR1 is SNHLY, CDR2 FYNNEI, per germline. The ends were cut back, 1 base at V and 5 bases at J, with 9 bases in the middle. CDR3 size: 14 residues. The DNA for the CDR3 is TGTGCCAGCAGTGAAGTGGGAGGGGATCAGCCCCAGCATTTT. Amino acids: CASSEVGGDQPQHF.

The V call is TRBV20-1, the J call TRBJ2-5; D is uncertain. The length of the CDR3 is 10 residues. V lost 5 bases, J lost 4 bases, and 5 bases lay in between. Per the germline V gene, CDR1 is DFQATT and CDR2 is SNEGSKA (reference sequence). The CDR3 loop is CSAFLETQYF. In DNA form, the CDR3 reads TGCAGTGCTTTTCTAGAGACCCAGTACTTC.

The chain uses TRBV18 and TRBJ1-1; D perhaps matches TRBD1 (6 bases). The ends were cut back, 5 bases at V and 7 bases at J, with 11 bases in the middle. Germline loops: CDR1 KGHSH, CDR2 LQKENI. The CDR3 is 12 amino acids. CDR3 sequence: CASSGQGIEAFF. The CDR3 coding sequence is TGTGCCAGCTCAGGTCAGGGGATTGAAGCTTTCTTT.

DNA for the CDR3: TGTGCCAGTAGTAAGAGGTTGTATGGCTACACCTTC. This sequence encodes CASSKRLYGYTF. The V gene is TRBV19, the J gene TRBJ1-2; no definite D call. The CDR3 spans 12 residues. The ends were cut back, 4 bases at V and 5 bases at J, with 8 bases in the middle. Germline CDR1 reads LNHDA; CDR2 reads SQIVND (reference sequence).

This chain joins TRBV10-3 and TRBJ2-5; D is possibly TRBD2 (6 bases). CDR1 is ENHRY, CDR2 SYGVKD, per germline. The CDR3 extends over 12 amino acids. Deletions cut 8 bases from V and 5 bases from J, with 12 bases between. The CDR3: CAIGPGRETQYF. The CDR3 DNA follows: TGTGCCATCGGACCGGGGAGGGAGACCCAGTACTTC.

DNA of the CDR3: TGCGCCAGCAGTCACCCATCCGGGACTAGCAGTTGGGAGCAGTACGTC. Translating it yields CASSHPSGTSSWEQYV. This chain joins TRBV23-1 and TRBJ2-7, with TRBD2 matching 9 bases. TRBV23-1 is marked as an open reading frame, function uncertain. V was clipped by 3 bases and J by 7 bases; unmatched bases: 13. The CDR3 has 16 amino acids.

This sequence joins TRBV7-6 and TRBJ1-5, with D tentatively TRBD1 (6 bases). This CDR3 is built from 17 residues. V lost 1 base, J lost 2 bases, and 15 bases lay in between. From germline, CDR1 is SGHVS and CDR2 FNYEAQ. CDR3 nucleotide sequence: TGTGCCAGCAGCTTAGGCGGGGGCAGGGTTGGCAATCAGCCCCAGCATTTT. Its protein product is CASSLGGGRVGNQPQHF. Using reference TRBV7-6 and TRBJ1-5 for the parts outside the CDR3, the full variable domain is GAGVSQSPRYKVTKRGQDVALRCDPISGHVSLYWYRQALGQGPEFLTYFNYEAQQDKSGLPNDRFSAERPEGSISTLTIQRTEQRDSAMYRCASSLGGGRVGNQPQHFGDGTRLSIL.

The J gene is TRBJ1-2, the V gene TRBV4-3; D remains ambiguous. Germline CDR1 reads LGHNA; CDR2 reads YSLEER. V lost 4 bases and J 3 bases, leaving 9 bases between the germline ends. This CDR3 is built from 13 residues. The CDR3 loop is CASSPNGDYGYTF. In DNA, the CDR3 is TGCGCCAGCAGCCCGAACGGGGACTATGGCTACACCTTC.

J is TRBJ2-1 and V is TRBV2; the D is unclear. The germline gives CDR1 SNHLY, CDR2 FYNNEI. Trimming took 8 bases from V and 3 from J, leaving 8 bases between them. The CDR3 sequence is 12 residues long. DNA for the CDR3: TGTGCCAGCGGAGACGGCTACAATGAGCAGTTCTTC. It yields the protein CASGDGYNEQFF.

The rearrangement links TRBV7-2 to TRBJ2-7; 12 positions match TRBD2. Germline V gene data show CDR1 as SGHTA and CDR2 as FQGNSA. J gave up 1 base and V 0 bases, and 4 bases lay outside the gene matches. The CDR3 contains 17 residues. The CDR3 region is CASSLAGLAGDSYEQYV. CDR3 bases: TGTGCCAGCAGCTTAGCGGGACTAGCGGGTGATTCCTACGAGCAGTACGTC.

The chain has TRBV30 and TRBJ2-2; D is ambiguous. With 0 bases removed from V and 1 base from J, the gap between germline ends came to 3 bases. Germline lookup yields CDR1 GTSNPN and CDR2 SVGIG (reference sequence). The length of the CDR3 is 13 residues. CDR3 in amino acids: CAWSVRNTGELFF. The DNA of the CDR3 is TGTGCCTGGAGTGTTCGGAACACCGGGGAGCTGTTTTTT.

This chain joins TRBV10-3 and TRBJ1-4; TRBD1 might be the D (5 bases). Trimming removed 4 bases from V and 8 bases from J, with 11 bases in between. The CDR3 has 13 residues. The germline CDR1 and CDR2 sequences are ENHRY and SYGVKD. The CDR3 coding sequence is TGTGCCATCAGTGGACAGACTGGAGAAAAACTGTTTTTT. Its protein product is CAISGQTGEKLFF.

The rearrangement joins TRBV30 to TRBJ1-1, with no clear D. Trimming removed 1 base at V and 8 bases at J, with 14 bases between. Germline V lookup: CDR1 GTSNPN, CDR2 SVGIG (reference sequence). This CDR3 has 13 residues. This CDR3 reads CAWSGSTSPEAFF. For the CDR3, the DNA is TGTGCCTGGAGTGGATCTACTAGTCCAGAAGCTTTCTTT.

The chain recombines TRBV6-1 with TRBJ2-5; D is ambiguous. The tail of the sequence fits TRBJ2-7 better, so the J call may be wrong. The CDR3 has 13 amino acids. Germline CDR1 and CDR2: MNHNS and SASEGT. CDR3 nucleotides: TGTGCCAGCAGTGAGTACAGCTCCTACGAGCAGTACTTC. This gives the protein CASSEYSSYEQYF.

The CDR3 spells CASSLDLSGPQHF. The CDR3 DNA follows: TGCGCCAGCAGCTTGGACCTCTCCGGGCCCCAGCATTTT. The rearrangement joins TRBV5-1 to TRBJ1-5; D gene ambiguous. Trimming stripped 0 bases from V and 9 bases from J, with 10 bases between. The length of the CDR3 is 13 residues. In germline, CDR1 is SGHRS, CDR2 YFSETQ.

The chain links TRBV18 to TRBJ1-5, with a weak D call TRBD1 (5 bases). With 1 base removed from V and 3 bases from J, the gap between germline ends came to 13 bases. The CDR3 runs 16 residues. Germline V gene sequence: CDR1 KGHSH, CDR2 LQKENI. CDR3 region: CASSPQDAGLNQPQHF. The CDR3 DNA reads as TGTGCCAGCTCACCACAGGATGCAGGGCTCAATCAGCCCCAGCATTTT. The whole variable domain, remainder taken from reference TRBV18 and TRBJ1-5, is NAGVMQNPRHLVRRRGQEARLRCSPMKGHSHVYWYRQLPEEGLKFMVYLQKENIIDESGMPKERFSAEFPKEGPSILRIQQVVRGDSAAYFCASSPQDAGLNQPQHFGDGTRLSIL.

The rearrangement joins TRBV9 to TRBJ1-4, with D unresolved. CDR1 is SGDLS, CDR2 YYNGEE, per germline. This CDR3 contains 15 residues. The V gene lost 0 bases and the J gene lost 0 bases, with 6 bases spanning the gap. The chain's CDR3 is CASSVGHSTNEKLFF. As DNA, the CDR3 is TGTGCCAGCAGCGTAGGGCATTCAACTAATGAAAAACTGTTTTTT. Filled out from reference TRBV9 and TRBJ1-4, the complete variable domain reads DSGVTQTPKHLITATGQRVTLRCSPRSGDLSVYWYQQSLDQGLQFLIQYYNGEERAKGNILERFSAQQFPDLHSELNLSSLELGDSALYFCASSVGHSTNEKLFFGSGTQLSVL.